The text below deals with one T cell receptor beta chain. The antigen remains unidentified. The sample comes from a study of cytomegalovirus exposure and HLA in healthy donors. On the study more broadly: Most donors, around 81% of around 400 genotyped, fell in the Caucasian-associated ancestry cluster.

In the PCR, 60 Vbeta and 13 Jbeta primers were used. The protocol was immunoSEQ multiplex PCR, while the TCRdb copy is restricted to in-frame clones and leaves out a portion. The sample shows about 180,000 clones, roughly 79% of them seen only once. Study-wide results and limits: With further analysis later on, most CMV-associated TCR beta chains appeared HLA-restricted. Reportedly, diagnosis of cytomegalovirus status by the classifier showed high specificity and sensitivity. Later analysis found that TCR beta chains associated with HLA were more clonally expanded than other, equally common chains.

The CDR3 length is 15 residues. Germline values: CDR1 MNHEY, CDR2 SMNVEV (reference sequence). V gave up 3 bases and J gave up 9 bases; unmatched junction bases: 6. Input material: PBMCs. The receptor was isolated from a male donor in good health and CMV-seronegative. This sequence joins TRBV27 and TRBJ1-6; 9 positions match TRBD1. The CDR3 reads CASSFADRGSSPLHF. CDR3 sequence (DNA): TGTGCCAGCAGTTTTGCGGACAGGGGAAGTTCACCCCTCCACTTT.